The 23 T cell receptor beta chains below were found in one sample sequenced in a study of T cells in localized non-small cell lung cancer. Profiled with immunoSEQ multiplex PCR; TCRdb holds only in-frame clones, not every one. The sample includes around 69,000 clones, roughly nine tenths of them seen just once. The sample in question was peripheral blood, obtained before any cancer treatment. Source of these receptors: a woman aged 35-75 years with stage I lung adenocarcinoma.

V gene TRBV7-6 combines with J gene TRBJ2-1; 9 nucleotides agree with TRBD1. In germline, CDR1 is SGHVS, CDR2 FNYEAQ. The length of the CDR3 is 16 residues. V lost 1 base and J lost 7; bases outside the gene matches: 8. CDR3 loop: CASSLDGGQGKNEQFF. The CDR3, as DNA: TGTGCCAGCAGCTTAGATGGGGGACAGGGTAAAAATGAGCAGTTCTTC.

The chain uses TRBV7-9 and TRBJ1-2; 9 nucleotides agree with TRBD1. Germline lookup yields CDR1 SEHNR and CDR2 FQNEAQ (reference sequence). The V segment lost 2 bases and the J segment 13 bases; nucleotides outside the gene matches: 8. This CDR3 is built from 13 residues. CDR3 amino acids: CASSLRDRAFGTF. The CDR3 DNA follows: TGTGCCAGCAGCTTACGGGACAGGGCATTTGGCACCTTC.

The rearrangement uses TRBV2 and TRBJ1-1; tentative D call: TRBD1 (6 bases). The germline V gene has CDR1 SNHLY and CDR2 FYNNEI. V lost 6 bases to trimming and J lost 2 bases, with 16 bases between them. The CDR3 is made up of 15 amino acids. The CDR3 sequence: CASSPRRTANTEAFF. The CDR3 nucleotides read TGTGCCAGCAGCCCCAGGAGGACAGCCAACACTGAAGCTTTCTTT.

V gene TRBV11-2 combines with J gene TRBJ2-5, with D perhaps TRBD2 (5 bases). Trimming pared 6 bases from V and 7 bases from J, leaving 18 bases between. Per germline, CDR1 SGHAT and CDR2 FQNNGV. The CDR3 totals 14 residues. For the CDR3, the DNA is TGTGCCAGCAGAACCCTCGTGGGAGTGGGGACCCAGTACTTC. It encodes CASRTLVGVGTQYF. The full variable domain, completed using reference TRBV11-2 and TRBJ2-5, is EAGVAQSPRYKIIEKRQSVAFWCNPISGHATLYWYQQILGQGPKLLIQFQNNGVVDDSQLPKDRFSAERLKGVDSTLKIQPAKLEDSAVYLCASRTLVGVGTQYFGPGTRLLVL.

A word on this clone: At the DNA level, this CDR3 is encoded by other sequences in the same sample as well. J is TRBJ2-1 and V is TRBV18; D is unclear. The germline V gene encodes CDR1 KGHSH and CDR2 LQKENI. Trimming stripped 3 bases from V and 5 bases from J, with 5 bases between. The CDR3 is 12 amino acids. The CDR3 DNA follows: TGTGCCAGCTCACCCGGGCACAATGAGCAGTTCTTC. The encoded protein is CASSPGHNEQFF. Supplemented by reference TRBV18 and TRBJ2-1, the full variable domain reads NAGVMQNPRHLVRRRGQEARLRCSPMKGHSHVYWYRQLPEEGLKFMVYLQKENIIDESGMPKERFSAEFPKEGPSILRIQQVVRGDSAAYFCASSPGHNEQFFGPGTRLTVL.

This clone appeared once. The rearrangement uses TRBV10-1 and TRBJ1-1, with D maybe TRBD1 (5 bases). This CDR3 has 22 residues. V was pared by 0 bases and J by 4 bases, with 33 bases between. Germline CDR1 is WNHNN and CDR2 is SYGVQD (reference sequence). The CDR3 region is CASSESCRWGGKHGCGGTEAFF. The CDR3 bases are TGCGCCAGCAGTGAGTCGTGTCGTTGGGGCGGGAAGCATGGGTGTGGTGGCACTGAAGCTTTCTTT.

This chain uses TRBV28 with TRBJ2-7, with 10 bases matching TRBD1. Germline V CDR1 and CDR2: MDHEN, SYDVKM. The CDR3 has 14 amino acids. V lost 6 bases to trimming and J lost 5 bases; unmatched junction nucleotides: 7. CDR3 in amino acids: CASSLDRGWNEQYF. In DNA form, the CDR3 reads TGTGCCAGCAGCCTGGACAGGGGGTGGAACGAGCAGTACTTC.

V is TRBV27 and J is TRBJ1-2, with D possibly TRBD1 on 5 matching bases. CDR1 is MNHEY, CDR2 SMNVEV, per germline (reference sequence). V was shortened by 6 bases and J by 2 bases, with 10 bases between the two germline ends. The CDR3 loop spans 13 amino acids. CDR3 region: CASSPGINYGYTF. The CDR3 DNA is TGTGCCAGCAGCCCAGGGATAAACTATGGCTACACCTTC.

The CDR3 region is CASSVTGIPYGYTF. CDR3 DNA: TGTGCCAGCAGCGTAACAGGGATCCCCTATGGCTACACCTTC. The chain joins TRBV9 to TRBJ1-2; tentatively, D is TRBD1 (6 bases). The CDR3 loop spans 14 amino acids. V lost 1 base to trimming and J lost 4 bases, with 11 bases between them. Germline CDR1 and CDR2: SGDLS and YYNGEE.

The gene calls are TRBV9 and TRBJ1-1; D unresolved. Germline V CDR1 and CDR2: SGDLS, YYNGEE. The CDR3 loop spans 15 amino acids. Trimming pared 3 bases from V and 1 base from J, leaving 13 bases between. In nucleotides, the CDR3 is TGTGCCAGCAGCGCTGGTGGGCGGAAGAACACTGAAGCTTTCTTT. Translated, it gives CASSAGGRKNTEAFF.

Written as DNA, the CDR3 is TGTGCCAGCTCTAATTGGGGGTTGATCGACGAGCAGTACTTC. It is translated as CASSNWGLIDEQYF. This chain links TRBV7-2 with TRBJ2-7, with D possibly called TRBD1 or TRBD2 (5 bases each). CDR1 is SGHTA and CDR2 is FQGNSA in the germline V gene. This CDR3 is 14 amino acids long. Trimming shortened V by 8 bases and J by 5 bases, and 19 bases separated the two germline ends.

The V gene is TRBV6-1, the J gene TRBJ1-1; D unresolved. Germline assignment: CDR1 MNHNS and CDR2 SASEGT. CDR3 length equals 13 residues. Trimming pared 7 bases from V and 2 bases from J, leaving 11 bases between. The CDR3 DNA follows: TGTGCCAGCAACGTTAAAACTAACACTGAAGCTTTCTTT. This translates into CASNVKTNTEAFF.

Only one count was recorded for this clone. The chain joins TRBV7-2 to TRBJ2-7; D call uncertain. This CDR3 spans 14 amino acids. CDR1 is SGHTA and CDR2 is FQGNSA in the germline V gene. V was pared by 5 bases and J by 2 bases, with 13 bases between. In DNA form, the CDR3 reads TGTGCCAGCAGCCTACGGACCGAAACCTACGAGCAGTACTTC. It specifies CASSLRTETYEQYF. Full variable domain (remainder filled in from reference TRBV7-2 and TRBJ2-7): GAGVSQSPSNKVTEKGKDVELRCDPISGHTALYWYRQSLGQGLEFLIYFQGNSAPDKSGLPSDRFSAERTGGSVSTLTIQRTQQEDSAVYLCASSLRTETYEQYFGPGTRLTVT.

The chain couples TRBV4-2 to TRBJ1-1; 11 nucleotides line up with TRBD1. CDR1 is LGHNA and CDR2 is YNFKEQ in the germline V gene. There are 18 residues in the CDR3. The trim removed 2 bases at V and 6 bases at J, leaving 14 bases unmatched. The CDR3 is CASSQKRQTDRGPPEAFF. The CDR3 DNA is TGTGCCAGCAGCCAAAAGAGGCAAACGGACAGGGGGCCTCCTGAAGCTTTCTTT.

The chain uses TRBV2 and TRBJ2-1; 7 bases are a match to TRBD2. After removal of 6 bases from V and 9 bases from J, the junction contained 8 bases not matched to a gene. The CDR3 spans 13 residues. The germline V gene encodes CDR1 SNHLY and CDR2 FYNNEI. CDR3: CASSAGSGGEQFF. The CDR3 DNA reads TGTGCCAGCAGCGCAGGATCGGGGGGTGAGCAGTTCTTC.

The V gene is TRBV29-1, the J gene TRBJ1-1; perhaps TRBD1 as D (6 bases). V was shortened by 6 bases and J by 1 base, with 12 bases between the two germline ends. The CDR3 extends over 13 amino acids. Germline V gene sequence: CDR1 SQVTM, CDR2 ANQGSEA. The DNA for the CDR3 is TGCAGCGTACAGGGCCCGTCGAACACTGAAGCTTTCTTT. Its protein product is CSVQGPSNTEAFF.

A single count supports this clone. The gene calls are TRBV19 and TRBJ1-5; D uncertain. The CDR3 sequence is 15 residues long. Trimming shortened V by 6 bases and J by 0 bases, and 12 bases separated the two germline ends. CDR1 and CDR2 from the germline V gene are LNHDA and SQIVND (reference sequence). The CDR3 region is CASRVLLHSNQPQHF. The CDR3 nucleotides read TGTGCCAGTAGGGTTCTTCTCCATAGCAATCAGCCCCAGCATTTT. Full variable domain (outside the CDR3, taken from reference TRBV19 and TRBJ1-5): DGGITQSPKYLFRKEGQNVTLSCEQNLNHDAMYWYRQDPGQGLRLIYYSQIVNDFQKGDIAEGYSVSREKKESFPLTVTSAQKNPTAFYLCASRVLLHSNQPQHFGDGTRLSIL.

This chain joins TRBV10-3 and TRBJ1-5; 8 bases match TRBD1. Germline CDR1 ENHRY, CDR2 SYGVKD. After removal of 11 bases from V and 2 bases from J, the junction contained 14 bases not matched to a gene. CDR3 length: 16 residues. The CDR3: CAAGQGAGEGNQPQHF. Here the CDR3 DNA reads TGTGCCGCTGGACAGGGCGCAGGAGAGGGCAATCAGCCCCAGCATTTT.

Remarks on this clone: Sequence at one end of the junction differs from germline and may be a read error. The same CDR3 is also encoded by other DNA sequences in this sample. The chain carries TRBV11-2 and TRBJ2-1, with 9 bases aligning to TRBD1. The germline V gene has CDR1 SGHAT and CDR2 FQNNGV. CDR3 length: 19 residues. The DNA for the CDR3 is TGTGCCAGCAGCCTAGATTTCGCCTCCGGGACAGGGCTTTACAATGAGCAGTTCTTC. It translates to CASSLDFASGTGLYNEQFF.

The rearrangement joins TRBV10-3 to TRBJ2-1; 7 bases agree with TRBD2. Trimming took 3 bases from V and 0 from J; bases not matched to a gene: 11. Germline assignment: CDR1 ENHRY and CDR2 SYGVKD. The CDR3 totals 18 residues. The DNA for the CDR3 is TGTGCCATCAGTGACCCCGGGGGAGGGAGCTCCTCCTACAATGAGCAGTTCTTC. The encoded protein is CAISDPGGGSSSYNEQFF.

This rearrangement joins TRBV18 to TRBJ2-1, with TRBD2 matching over 8 bases. The CDR3 has 15 amino acids. Germline V CDR1 and CDR2: KGHSH, LQKENI. The junction had 3 bases not matched to a gene; V was cut back by 0 bases and J by 5 bases. The CDR3 coding sequence is TGTGCCAGCTCACCACCAGGGACTAGAAACAATGAGCAGTTCTTC. It translates to CASSPPGTRNNEQFF. Combining the CDR3 with reference TRBV18 and TRBJ2-1 gives the whole variable domain NAGVMQNPRHLVRRRGQEARLRCSPMKGHSHVYWYRQLPEEGLKFMVYLQKENIIDESGMPKERFSAEFPKEGPSILRIQQVVRGDSAAYFCASSPPGTRNNEQFFGPGTRLTVL.

This clone was recorded a few times. The same CDR3 is also encoded by other DNA sequences in this sample. This sequence joins TRBV11-2 and TRBJ2-3, with 16 bases that match TRBD2. This CDR3 spans 17 amino acids. After removal of 5 bases from V and 3 bases from J, the junction contained 5 bases not matched to a gene. The germline V gene has CDR1 SGHAT and CDR2 FQNNGV. The CDR3 region is CASSQGLAGGSTDTQYF. The CDR3 region has the DNA TGTGCCAGCAGCCAGGGACTAGCGGGGGGGAGTACAGATACGCAGTATTTT.

The gene calls are TRBV19 and TRBJ1-6, with D uncertain. Germline V lookup: CDR1 LNHDA, CDR2 SQIVND (reference sequence). This CDR3 spans 15 amino acids. V was clipped by 2 bases and J by 8 bases, with 13 bases between them. In DNA form, the CDR3 reads TGTGCCAGTAGTATAAATTCGCGGGGAGATTCACCCCTCCACTTT. Its protein product is CASSINSRGDSPLHF. The entire variable domain, with the rest obtained from reference TRBV19 and TRBJ1-6, is as follows: DGGITQSPKYLFRKEGQNVTLSCEQNLNHDAMYWYRQDPGQGLRLIYYSQIVNDFQKGDIAEGYSVSREKKESFPLTVTSAQKNPTAFYLCASSINSRGDSPLHFGNGTRLTVT.